These T cell receptor beta chains were read from a single sample in a study of T cells in Graves' hyperthyroidism and ophthalmopathy. TCRdb reanalysed the multiplex PCR reads using MiXCR and keeps one entry per CDR3 protein. The repertoire has some 500,000 distinct CDR3 sequences, approximately 15% of them found once; the top ten carry around a sixth. Material: blood. The source is a woman under 30 with Graves' hyperthyroidism. Both conserved end residues are part of each CDR3. D genes are given only for firm matches. Clone size appears in some rows only: once, few, many, or a class for an expanded clone.

D: TRBD1; V: TRBV7-9; J: TRBJ2-1; size: few; DNA: TGTGCCAGCAGCTTAGGAAGGTGGGACAGTCTTAACAATGAGCAGTTCTTC; CDR3: CASSLGRWDSLNNEQFF
D: TRBD1; V: TRBV24-1; J: TRBJ1-5; size: many; DNA: TGTGCCACCAGTGATGCCTGGGACAGCCCAGACGATCAGCCCCAGCATTTT; CDR3: CATSDAWDSPDDQPQHF
D: TRBD1; V: TRBV29-1; J: TRBJ2-1; size: many; DNA: TGCAGCGTTGTGGGGAGGACAGGGGGAGGCGCGGAGCAGTTCTTC; CDR3: CSVVGRTGGGAEQFF
D: -; V: TRBV20-1; J: TRBJ2-2; size: many; DNA: TGCAGTGCTAGTAAGGGCGGCAGGGCCACCGGGGAGCTGTTTTTT; CDR3: CSASKGGRATGELFF
D: TRBD2; V: TRBV9; J: TRBJ2-5; size: -; DNA: TGTGCCAGCAGCGCCGGGGGACTAGCCTCGGAGACCCAGTACTTC; CDR3: CASSAGGLASETQYF
D: -; V: TRBV27; J: TRBJ2-3; size: many; DNA: TGTGCCAGCAGTTTGACTCGACAGACCTCAGATACGCAGTATTTT; CDR3: CASSLTRQTSDTQYF
D: -; V: TRBV9; J: TRBJ2-5; size: -; DNA: TGTGCCAGCTCCAAGTCAGGGGCGGGGGAGACCCAGTACTTC; CDR3: CASSKSGAGETQYF
D: -; V: TRBV20-1; J: TRBJ2-1; size: many; DNA: TGCAGTGCTAGAGTGGGCGGTTACAATGAGCAGTTCTTC; CDR3: CSARVGGYNEQFF
D: -; V: TRBV11-3; J: TRBJ1-1; size: many; DNA: TGTGCCAGCAGCTTAGACCCTAGACCAACTGAAGCTTTCTTT; CDR3: CASSLDPRPTEAFF
D: -; V: TRBV10-3; J: TRBJ2-4; size: once; DNA: TGTGCCATCAGTGAGTCGGGACTGTTTCTTCAGTACTTC; CDR3: CAISESGLFLQYF
D: TRBD2; V: TRBV14; J: TRBJ2-2; size: many; DNA: TGTGCCAGCGCCGGGACTAGCGTTACCGGGGAGCTGTTTTTT; CDR3: CASAGTSVTGELFF